This T cell receptor (beta chain) stems from a study of patients and donors after allogeneic stem cell transplantation. Germline CDR1 is DFQATT and CDR2 is SNEGSKA (reference sequence). This CDR3 contains 13 residues. Between the trimmed V and J ends, which lost 3 bases and 4 bases, there was a span of 13 bases. MiXCR was run by TCRdb on the RT-PCR reads, yielding one entry per CDR3 protein. The sample records about a million distinct CDR3 sequences, 18% being singletons. The specimen sequenced was blood, either unsorted or a sorted T cell fraction (not recorded which). V is TRBV20-1 and J is TRBJ2-7, with a tentative D call TRBD1 (5 bases). The clonotype comes from a human donor who was either an allogeneic HSCT recipient or a stem cell or donor lymphocyte infusion donor (not recorded which). It is not recorded whose cells these are; they may come from a transplant donor. The CDR3 region is CSASPRAKYEQYF. The CDR3 DNA sequence: TGCAGTGCTAGCCCCAGGGCTAAGTACGAGCAGTACTTC.